Given below is one TCR beta chain in context. In the authors' methods: It was from reference gene primer amplification that nucleated cell counts were estimated. Data came from immunoSEQ multiplex PCR; TCRdb stores just in-frame clones and leaves some out. The V and J calls and clone size were taken over from that table, and D and trimming were inferred from the DNA. The sample holds tens of thousands of clones; around 90% are singletons and the top ten take about 2.9%. The entry originates in a study of blood T cell repertoires in COVID-19. Overall study context: Samples representing acute and convalescent COVID-19 were sourced from the United States, Italy and Spain. Sample material is recorded as cDNA or gDNA derived from T cells, B-cell-depleted T cells, or PBMCs.

Sequencing was performed on peripheral blood. The TCR originated in a woman aged 45-65 years with active or convalescent COVID-19.

This CDR3 is CASSQESTLRSGYTF. The CDR3 DNA reads as TGTGCCAGCAGCCAAGAGTCAACCTTGAGGAGTGGCTACACCTTC. The genes are TRBV4-2 and TRBJ1-2; D unclear. Trimming pared 0 bases from V and 7 bases from J, leaving 15 bases between. CDR1 LGHNA and CDR2 YNFKEQ come from the germline V gene. The CDR3 length is 15 residues.